A single sample is the source of the 17 T cell receptor beta chains below, sequenced in a study of blood T cell repertoires in COVID-19. The assay was immunoSEQ multiplex PCR, and TCRdb's table has in-frame clones only and misses some. The data show under 250,000 clones, approximately 81% seen once. The sample comprised peripheral blood. All receptors come from a man between 45 and 60 years old who had recovered from COVID-19.

V is TRBV20-1 and J is TRBJ2-3, with 7 bases that match TRBD2. Trimming took 3 bases from V and 6 from J; bases not matched to a gene: 3. Germline V gives CDR1 DFQATT, CDR2 SNEGSKA (reference sequence). The CDR3 has 12 residues. Here the CDR3 reads CSASRREDTQYF. CDR3 coding DNA: TGCAGTGCTAGTCGGCGGGAGGATACGCAGTATTTT.

This sequence joins TRBV15 and TRBJ2-5, with TRBD2 identical over 11 bases. In germline, CDR1 is LNHNV, CDR2 YYDKDF (reference sequence). This CDR3 spans 19 amino acids. The V gene end was trimmed by 1 base and the J gene end by 1 base; junction bases not matched to a gene: 11. The CDR3 sequence is CATSRAGLAGGWGQETQYF. CDR3 DNA: TGTGCCACCAGCAGAGCTGGGCTAGCGGGAGGTTGGGGCCAAGAGACCCAGTACTTC.

This clone was seen a handful of times. The rearrangement uses TRBV5-1 and TRBJ2-7, with D tentatively TRBD1 (6 bases). The CDR3 covers 12 residues. V lost 8 bases and J lost 2, with 11 bases in between. Germline V gene lookup returns CDR1 SGHRS and CDR2 YFSETQ. CDR3 region: CASQGSAYEQYF. In DNA form, the CDR3 reads TGCGCCAGTCAGGGGTCGGCCTACGAGCAGTACTTC.

This clone has only one observation. This chain uses TRBV18 with TRBJ1-5; 8 nucleotides agree with TRBD1. This CDR3 is 16 amino acids long. Trimming took 3 bases from V and 0 from J; bases not matched to a gene: 4. Germline V gene data show CDR1 as KGHSH and CDR2 as LQKENI. This CDR3 is CASSPTTGDSNQPQHF. The CDR3, as DNA: TGTGCCAGCTCACCCACGACAGGGGATAGCAATCAGCCCCAGCATTTT.

The chain joins TRBV25-1 to TRBJ1-5; D gene ambiguous. Deletions cut 5 bases from V and 0 bases from J, with 8 bases between. The germline V gene encodes CDR1 MGHDK and CDR2 SYGVNS. CDR3 size: 14 residues. In nucleotides, the CDR3 is TGTGCCAGCAGTATCTTAGTTAGCAATCAGCCCCAGCATTTT. Protein sequence: CASSILVSNQPQHF.

The V gene is TRBV15, the J gene TRBJ1-3, with 7 bases identical to TRBD1. The length of the CDR3 is 16 residues. Germline V CDR1 and CDR2: LNHNV, YYDKDF (reference sequence). With 5 bases clipped from V and 2 bases from J, the junction kept 9 bases outside the gene matches. The CDR3 protein is CATSSQDRDPGNTIYF. CDR3 in DNA: TGTGCCACCAGCTCACAAGACAGGGACCCTGGAAACACCATATATTTT.

The genes are TRBV19 and TRBJ2-1; TRBD2 is a possible D gene (5 bases). The CDR3 is 14 amino acids. V lost 8 bases and J lost 0, with 11 bases in between. Germline V gene sequence: CDR1 LNHDA, CDR2 SQIVND (reference sequence). CDR3 region: CASGAGDSYNEQFF. The CDR3 nucleotides are TGTGCCAGTGGTGCGGGTGACTCCTACAATGAGCAGTTCTTC.

V and J are TRBV5-4 and TRBJ2-1; D call uncertain. The ends were cut back, 2 bases at V and 6 bases at J, with 9 bases in the middle. Germline CDR1 is SGHNT and CDR2 is YYREEE (reference sequence). The CDR3 runs to 13 residues. CDR3 sequence reads: CASSFRRGNEQFF. Here the CDR3 DNA reads TGTGCCAGCAGCTTTCGTCGCGGCAATGAGCAGTTCTTC. The full variable domain, with the rest looked up from reference TRBV5-4 and TRBJ2-1, is ETGVTQSPTHLIKTRGQQVTLRCSSQSGHNTVSWYQQALGQGPQFIFQYYREEENGRGNFPPRFSGLQFPNYSSELNVNALELDDSALYLCASSFRRGNEQFFGPGTRLTVL.

CDR3 sequence reads: CASSPRAGKGNEQFF. The CDR3 DNA is TGTGCCAGCAGTCCTCGGGCGGGGAAAGGGAATGAGCAGTTCTTC. The V and J genes are TRBV27 and TRBJ2-1; possible D gene TRBD2, 6 bases. Trimming cost V 5 bases and J 7 bases, with 18 bases left between them. The CDR3 runs 15 residues. The germline gives CDR1 MNHEY, CDR2 SMNVEV (reference sequence).

The chain couples TRBV28 to TRBJ2-7, with no clear D. In germline, CDR1 is MDHEN, CDR2 SYDVKM. V was shortened by 3 bases and J by 0 bases, with 6 bases between the two germline ends. The CDR3 consists of 13 residues. The CDR3 region has the DNA TGTGCCAGCAGTTTCCTTCTCTCCTACGAGCAGTACTTC. As protein: CASSFLLSYEQYF.

The chain employs TRBV28 and TRBJ2-7; TRBD2 matches at 12 bases. Per germline, CDR1 MDHEN and CDR2 SYDVKM. The CDR3 sequence is 16 residues long. V shed 5 bases, J shed 5 bases, and the junction held 10 bases outside the gene matches. This CDR3 is CASSTPSSGRANEQYF. CDR3 coding DNA: TGTGCCAGCAGTACACCCTCTAGCGGGAGGGCCAACGAGCAGTACTTC.

This rearrangement joins TRBV27 to TRBJ2-1; 11 nucleotides line up with TRBD2. The CDR3 is 15 residues long. Looked up from germline, CDR1 is MNHEY and CDR2 is SMNVEV (reference sequence). Trimming removed 1 base from V and 5 bases from J; junction bases left unmatched: 1. The DNA for the CDR3 is TGTGCCAGCAGTTTATTGACTAGCGGGGACAATGAGCAGTTCTTC. It is translated as CASSLLTSGDNEQFF.

The CDR3 region is CASSQDQGAAGANVLTF. CDR3 DNA: TGCGCCAGCAGCCAAGATCAGGGGGCCGCTGGGGCCAACGTCCTGACTTTC. The rearrangement joins TRBV4-1 to TRBJ2-6; 8 bases are a match to TRBD1. With 0 bases clipped from V and 2 bases from J, the junction kept 3 bases outside the gene matches. The CDR3 length is 17 residues. Germline CDR1 and CDR2: MGHRA and YSYEKL.

This chain uses TRBV11-2 with TRBJ1-2, with D uncertain. The length of the CDR3 is 13 residues. CDR1 and CDR2 from the germline V gene are SGHAT and FQNNGV. V was pared by 3 bases and J by 5 bases, with 10 bases between. CDR3 sequence reads: CASSFEAGYGYTF. The CDR3 DNA reads as TGTGCCAGCAGCTTTGAGGCTGGGTATGGCTACACCTTC.

The rearrangement links TRBV29-1 to TRBJ2-5; perhaps TRBD2 as D (6 bases). Germline V lookup: CDR1 SQVTM, CDR2 ANQGSEA. The germline V and J ends were trimmed by 7 bases and 5 bases, with 23 bases remaining between them. The CDR3 consists of 15 residues. The CDR3: CSATLGGSPGETQYF. CDR3 DNA: TGCAGCGCCACTCTTGGGGGGAGCCCCGGGGAGACCCAGTACTTC.

The chain uses TRBV7-9 and TRBJ2-7, with D possibly TRBD1 on 5 matching bases. Germline CDR1 reads SEHNR; CDR2 reads FQNEAQ (reference sequence). Trimming took 6 bases from V and 0 from J, leaving 9 bases between them. This CDR3 comprises 13 residues. CDR3 bases: TGTGCCAGCAGTTCTGACAGCTCCTACGAGCAGTACTTC. It is translated as CASSSDSSYEQYF.

The CDR3 region is CASTRQPRGDKNIQYF. In DNA, the CDR3 is TGTGCCAGCACCCGACAGCCCCGAGGCGATAAAAACATTCAGTACTTC. The rearrangement joins TRBV2 to TRBJ2-4; TRBD1 might be the D (5 bases). This CDR3 region has 16 residues. In germline, CDR1 is SNHLY, CDR2 FYNNEI. V was cut by 7 bases and J by 4 bases, with 20 bases left in between.